This TCR beta chain is drawn from a study of Graves' ophthalmopathy and Graves' hyperthyroidism. Study-wide results and limits: Ophthalmopathy progression was predicted with approximately 64% sensitivity and roughly 79% specificity.

Ten or more counts support this clonotype. Its antigen is unknown. Clinical symptoms, serum thyroxine, TRAb, thyroid ultrasound and orbital computed tomography were relied on for diagnosis. The starting material, roughly 9.4 ml of fresh peripheral blood, provided the PBMCs. This CDR3 is built from 16 residues. With V trimmed by 8 bases and J by 4 bases, 8 bases remained unmatched. RNA transcripts served as template for amplifying TCR beta CDR3 sequences. An initial RT-PCR round employing HTBI primers preceded a second-round multiplex PCR. TCRdb reanalysed the multiplex PCR reads using MiXCR and keeps one entry per CDR3 protein. The sample lists 650,000 to 800,000 distinct CDR3 sequences, under 50% occurring once.

The origin of this receptor is an adult man with Graves' ophthalmopathy. The chain carries TRBV12-3 or TRBV12-4 and TRBJ1-4, with 12 positions matching TRBD1. The sequencing input was peripheral blood. CDR3 bases: TGTGCCAGCGGAACCGGGACAGGGGGCGTTAATGAAAAACTGTTTTTT. Translating gives CASGTGTGGVNEKLFF.